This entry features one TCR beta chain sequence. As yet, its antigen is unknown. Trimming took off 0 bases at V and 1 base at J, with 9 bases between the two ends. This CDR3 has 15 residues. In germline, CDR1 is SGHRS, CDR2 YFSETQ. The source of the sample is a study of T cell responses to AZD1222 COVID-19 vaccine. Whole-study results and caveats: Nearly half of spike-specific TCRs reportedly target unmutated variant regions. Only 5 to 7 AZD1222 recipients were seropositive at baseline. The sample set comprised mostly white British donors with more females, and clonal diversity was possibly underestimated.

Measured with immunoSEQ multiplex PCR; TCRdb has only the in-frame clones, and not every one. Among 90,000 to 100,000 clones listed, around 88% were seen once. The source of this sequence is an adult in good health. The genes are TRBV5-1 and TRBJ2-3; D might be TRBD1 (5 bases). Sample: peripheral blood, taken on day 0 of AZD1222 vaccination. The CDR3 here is CASSLVGLGTDTQYF. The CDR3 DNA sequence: TGCGCCAGCAGCTTGGTGGGGCTGGGCACAGATACGCAGTATTTT.